The clone carrying this T cell receptor beta chain occurred many times. Its antigen is still unknown. This specimen belongs to a study of T cells after yellow fever vaccination. Study results and limitations: Peaking on day 5 versus 15, the secondary response was faster but weaker. Across the CD4 and CD8 compartments, a small share of clonotypes was present in both. Once the booster was given, most primary-vaccination clones reappeared, at about 97% for CD4 and approximately 88% for CD8.

The authors made TCR cDNA by 5'RACE template switching, adding a universal primer site and UMIs. Using its own MiXCR run on the 5' RACE reads, TCRdb lists one record per CDR3 protein. This sample carries 250,000 to 400,000 distinct CDR3 sequences, 4% to 5.5% of them seen once, and the ten largest clones take roughly 19%. The germline V gene encodes CDR1 DFQATT and CDR2 SNEGSKA (reference sequence). The V end was cut by 3 bases, the J end by 7 bases, with 19 bases between. This CDR3 region has 15 residues. The material sequenced was PBMCs, taken 15 days after the yellow fever booster vaccination. This chain connects TRBV20-1 to TRBJ1-3; D perhaps matches TRBD1 (6 bases). This receptor was obtained from a man younger than 35 who received the YFV17D yellow fever vaccine. CDR3 in DNA: TGCAGTGCTAGCGGGACAACTGGATACTGGAACACCATATATTTT. It specifies CSASGTTGYWNTIYF.